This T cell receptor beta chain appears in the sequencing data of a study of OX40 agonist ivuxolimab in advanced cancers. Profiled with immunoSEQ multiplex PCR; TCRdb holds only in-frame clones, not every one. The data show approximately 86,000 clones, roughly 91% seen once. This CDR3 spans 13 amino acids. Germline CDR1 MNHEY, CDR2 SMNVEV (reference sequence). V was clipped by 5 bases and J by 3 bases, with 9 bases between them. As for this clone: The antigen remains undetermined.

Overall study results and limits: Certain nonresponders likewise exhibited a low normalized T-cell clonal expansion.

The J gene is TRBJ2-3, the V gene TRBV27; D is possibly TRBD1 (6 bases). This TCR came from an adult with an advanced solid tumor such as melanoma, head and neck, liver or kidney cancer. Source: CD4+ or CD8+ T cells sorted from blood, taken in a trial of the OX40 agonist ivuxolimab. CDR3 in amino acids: CASSGQGTDTQYF. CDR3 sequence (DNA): TGTGCCAGCAGTGGGCAGGGGACAGATACGCAGTATTTT.